These 26 T cell receptor beta chains originate from one sample sequenced in a study of T cell responses to AZD1222 COVID-19 vaccine. TCRdb keeps only in-frame clones here, not all; method: immunoSEQ multiplex PCR. The sample holds about 94,000 clones, about 88% seen once. The sequencing used peripheral blood, collected on day 0 of AZD1222 vaccination. Receptor source: an adult in good health.

This clone was detected only once. This chain connects TRBV5-1 to TRBJ1-6; no reliable D call. Germline CDR1 SGHRS, CDR2 YFSETQ. The CDR3 is 16 amino acids. V lost 4 bases and J lost 8, with 19 bases in between. CDR3 region: CASSRMSLGGDSPLHF. CDR3 in DNA: TGCGCCAGCAGCCGAATGAGTCTGGGCGGAGATTCACCCCTCCACTTT.

The chain carries TRBV19 and TRBJ1-1; TRBD1 agrees at 9 bases. V lost 0 bases, J lost 3 bases, and 5 bases stayed unmatched. CDR3 length equals 16 residues. In germline, CDR1 is LNHDA, CDR2 SQIVND (reference sequence). CDR3 in amino acids: CASSIDPGTGYTEAFF. DNA of the CDR3: TGTGCCAGTAGTATAGATCCCGGGACAGGGTACACTGAAGCTTTCTTT.

This chain connects TRBV11-2 to TRBJ1-6; 11 bases fit TRBD1. The CDR3 extends over 17 amino acids. Germline lookup yields CDR1 SGHAT and CDR2 FQNNGV. The V gene end was trimmed by 2 bases and the J gene end by 8 bases; junction bases not matched to a gene: 8. The CDR3 DNA is TGTGCCAGCAGCTTATTTCCACCGGGACAGGGGGATTCACCCCTCCACTTT. Translating gives CASSLFPPGQGDSPLHF.

This chain links TRBV28 with TRBJ2-7; 10 bases line up with TRBD1. The CDR3 is made up of 16 amino acids. Germline lookup yields CDR1 MDHEN and CDR2 SYDVKM. Trimming at V came to 6 bases and at J to 4 bases, leaving 12 bases not matched to a gene. The CDR3 sequence: CASSPGGQGIVYEQYF. The CDR3, as DNA: TGTGCCAGCAGCCCCGGGGGACAGGGGATCGTATACGAGCAGTACTTC.

This chain joins TRBV11-2 and TRBJ1-1; 9 bases match TRBD1. J lost 5 bases, V lost 6 bases, and 10 bases had no gene match. Germline CDR1 and CDR2: SGHAT and FQNNGV. This CDR3 is 15 amino acids long. The DNA of the CDR3 is TGTGCCAGCAGACACTCGACAGGGGGTGGGACTGAAGCTTTCTTT. Translation: CASRHSTGGGTEAFF.

V usage is TRBV10-3 and J usage is TRBJ2-7; 9 bases fit TRBD1. The CDR3 sequence is 14 residues long. In germline, CDR1 is ENHRY, CDR2 SYGVKD. V trimming: 7 bases; J trimming: 3 bases; junction bases outside the gene matches: 7. The CDR3 is CAITRDRDLYEQYF. The CDR3 DNA is TGTGCCATCACTAGGGACAGGGACCTCTACGAGCAGTACTTC.

The rearrangement uses TRBV5-1 and TRBJ2-2; D is perhaps TRBD1 or TRBD2 (5 bases each). Germline V gene sequence: CDR1 SGHRS, CDR2 YFSETQ. CDR3 size: 16 residues. The V and J ends lost 4 bases and 3 bases respectively, with 16 bases between them. The CDR3 coding sequence is TGCGCCAGCAGCCCTCGGGCCGGGGCGGACACCGGGGAGCTGTTTTTT. Protein: CASSPRAGADTGELFF. The entire variable domain, with the rest obtained from reference TRBV5-1 and TRBJ2-2, is as follows: KAGVTQTPRYLIKTRGQQVTLSCSPISGHRSVSWYQQTPGQGLQFLFEYFSETQRNKGNFPGRFSGRQFSNSRSEMNVSTLELGDSALYLCASSPRAGADTGELFFGEGSRLTVL.

The chain is built from TRBV3-1 (or the pseudogene TRBV3-2) and TRBJ2-5; no clear D gene. Germline-derived CDR1 and CDR2 are LGHDT and YNNKEL (reference sequence). Trimming took off 1 base at V and 4 bases at J, with 19 bases between the two ends. The CDR3 has 17 amino acids. As DNA, the CDR3 is TGTGCCAGCAGCCAAGGGTCAGGTACCCTGTACATAGAGACCCAGTACTTC. Encoded protein: CASSQGSGTLYIETQYF.

The genes are TRBV7-2 and TRBJ1-1; 7 positions match TRBD1. Germline trimming cut 3 bases from V and 3 bases from J; bases unmatched to any gene: 4. The CDR3 is 14 amino acids. Germline CDR1 is SGHTA and CDR2 is FQGNSA. CDR3 in amino acids: CASSFKTGHTEAFF. The CDR3, as DNA: TGTGCCAGCAGCTTTAAGACAGGGCACACTGAAGCTTTCTTT.

In this sample, this clone turned up once. The rearrangement uses TRBV30 and TRBJ1-6; 8 bases align to TRBD1. The germline CDR1 and CDR2 sequences are GTSNPN and SVGIG (reference sequence). The V and J ends lost 8 bases and 13 bases, in that order; junction bases with no gene match: 16. The CDR3 is 14 residues long. The CDR3 DNA reads as TGTGCCGGACAGGGCGGAGGGTTCGGGGGGCCCCTCCACTTT. Its protein product is CAGQGGGFGGPLHF.

The V and J genes are TRBV29-1 and TRBJ1-2; 7 bases are shared with TRBD1. The J segment lost 5 bases and the V segment lost 5 bases, leaving 11 bases of the junction unmatched. This CDR3 comprises 14 residues. The germline V gene encodes CDR1 SQVTM and CDR2 ANQGSEA. CDR3 region: CSVRGGQAQYGYTF. The CDR3 DNA reads as TGCAGCGTTAGGGGCGGACAGGCTCAGTATGGCTACACCTTC. The full variable domain, with the rest looked up from reference TRBV29-1 and TRBJ1-2, is SAVISQKPSRDICQRGTSLTIQCQVDSQVTMMFWYRQQPGQSLTLIATANQGSEATYESGFVIDKFPISRPNLTFSTLTVSNMSPEDSSIYLCSVRGGQAQYGYTFGSGTRLTVV.

This chain connects TRBV6-5 to TRBJ1-1; D not certain. The length of the CDR3 is 13 residues. V gave up 7 bases and J gave up 0 bases, with 9 bases separating them. CDR1 is MNHEY, CDR2 SVGAGI, per germline. The CDR3 is CASKESMNTEAFF. The CDR3 coding sequence is TGTGCCAGCAAGGAGTCTATGAACACTGAAGCTTTCTTT.

The CDR3 sequence is CATSRDQGRGYTF. The CDR3 DNA follows: TGTGCCACCAGCAGAGATCAGGGGCGAGGCTACACCTTC. V and J are TRBV15 and TRBJ1-2; the D gene is possibly TRBD1 (6 bases). V was cut by 0 bases and J by 8 bases, with 10 bases left in between. The CDR3 totals 13 residues. The V gene's germline CDR1 is LNHNV and CDR2 YYDKDF (reference sequence).

This chain uses TRBV7-6 with TRBJ2-3, with 9 positions matching TRBD1. The CDR3 has 16 residues. Germline-derived CDR1 and CDR2 are SGHVS and FNYEAQ. With V trimmed by 5 bases and J by 2 bases, 8 bases remained unmatched. As DNA, the CDR3 is TGTGCCAGCAGCCAGAGGACAGGGGCTATCACAGATACGCAGTATTTT. Its translation is CASSQRTGAITDTQYF. Combining the CDR3 with reference TRBV7-6 and TRBJ2-3 gives the whole variable domain GAGVSQSPRYKVTKRGQDVALRCDPISGHVSLYWYRQALGQGPEFLTYFNYEAQQDKSGLPNDRFSAERPEGSISTLTIQRTEQRDSAMYRCASSQRTGAITDTQYFGPGTRLTVL.

This clone has only a few counts. The chain combines TRBV3-1 (or the pseudogene TRBV3-2) with TRBJ2-2; D remains unclear. CDR3 length: 17 amino acids. Germline V gives CDR1 LGHDT, CDR2 YNNKEL (reference sequence). V shed 2 bases and J shed 0 bases, with 13 bases lying between them. The CDR3 spells CASSQFGRRTNTGELFF. DNA for the CDR3: TGTGCCAGCAGCCAATTCGGTAGGCGAACGAACACCGGGGAGCTGTTTTTT.

This CDR3 is CASSQDPGTDKGYTF. In nucleotides, the CDR3 is TGTGCCAGCAGCCAAGATCCGGGTACCGATAAGGGCTACACCTTC. The V call is TRBV4-2, the J call TRBJ1-2; no clear D gene. The CDR3 runs to 15 residues. V was cut by 0 bases and J by 8 bases, with 16 bases left in between. Germline values: CDR1 LGHNA, CDR2 YNFKEQ.

This clone was counted once. The chain combines TRBV5-8 with TRBJ1-4; the D is unclear. V was cut by 3 bases and J by 8 bases, with 8 bases left in between. This CDR3 spans 12 amino acids. Germline CDR1 SGHTS, CDR2 YDEGEE. CDR3 amino acids: CASSSMTEKLFF. CDR3 bases: TGTGCCAGCAGCTCGATGACGGAAAAACTGTTTTTT.

The J gene is TRBJ1-5, the V gene TRBV11-1; D unclear. Looked up from germline, CDR1 is SGHAT and CDR2 is FQDESV (reference sequence). The CDR3 contains 12 residues. Trimming removed 1 base at V and 15 bases at J, with 13 bases between. CDR3 in DNA: TGTGCCAGCAGCTTAGTAGGCGGCACCCTGCATTTT. It codes for CASSLVGGTLHF.

This clone was found once. This chain connects TRBV5-3 to TRBJ1-5, with a possible D match to TRBD1 (6 bases). TRBV5-3 is an open reading frame whose function is uncertain. Trimming removed 0 bases from V and 1 base from J, with 17 bases in between. The CDR3 has 18 residues. The CDR3 DNA follows: TGTGCCAGAAGCTTGGGTTTAGGACACAGGGAGAGCAATCAGCCCCAGCATTTT. Translated: CARSLGLGHRESNQPQHF.

This chain uses TRBV27 with TRBJ2-1, with TRBD2 as a possible D gene (6 bases). The CDR3 consists of 14 residues. The V and J ends lost 4 bases and 6 bases respectively, with 13 bases between them. The V gene's germline CDR1 is MNHEY and CDR2 SMNVEV (reference sequence). The CDR3 is CASSYGGKANEQFF. The DNA of the CDR3 is TGTGCCAGCAGTTACGGGGGTAAGGCCAATGAGCAGTTCTTC.

The chain recombines TRBV19 with TRBJ1-4, with unresolved D. The CDR3 has 12 residues. Germline values: CDR1 LNHDA, CDR2 SQIVND (reference sequence). V lost 4 bases to trimming and J lost 10 bases, with 10 bases between them. CDR3 amino acids: CASSTRTGKLFF. The CDR3 nucleotides are TGTGCCAGTAGTACCCGGACGGGAAAACTGTTTTTT. The full variable domain, rest sourced from reference TRBV19 and TRBJ1-4, is DGGITQSPKYLFRKEGQNVTLSCEQNLNHDAMYWYRQDPGQGLRLIYYSQIVNDFQKGDIAEGYSVSREKKESFPLTVTSAQKNPTAFYLCASSTRTGKLFFGSGTQLSVL.

The V gene is TRBV11-3, the J gene TRBJ1-1; D not resolved. The V and J ends lost 0 bases and 6 bases respectively, with 8 bases between them. Germline assignment: CDR1 SGHNT and CDR2 YENEEA. The CDR3 extends over 13 amino acids. The CDR3: CASSLDRTAEAFF. In DNA, the CDR3 is TGTGCCAGCAGCTTAGATCGTACTGCTGAAGCTTTCTTT.

This rearrangement joins TRBV7-3 to TRBJ1-1; 7 bases are shared with TRBD1. The CDR3 has 13 amino acids. In germline, CDR1 is SGHTA, CDR2 FQGTGA. After removal of 5 bases from V and 5 bases from J, the junction contained 5 bases not matched to a gene. The CDR3 nucleotides read TGTGCCAGCAGCACCGACAGGGAGACTGAAGCTTTCTTT. It codes for CASSTDRETEAFF.

In this sample, this clone turned up a few times. The rearrangement links TRBV5-1 to TRBJ2-3; D remains unclear. Germline V CDR1 and CDR2: SGHRS, YFSETQ. V was cut by 0 bases and J by 0 bases, with 11 bases left in between. This CDR3 is built from 16 residues. The DNA of the CDR3 is TGCGCCAGCAGCTTGGCCGGTGCAGCTAGCACAGATACGCAGTATTTT. Its translation is CASSLAGAASTDTQYF.

This clone came up once. The J gene is TRBJ1-5, the V gene TRBV2, with 7 bases identical to TRBD1. Germline loops: CDR1 SNHLY, CDR2 FYNNEI. The CDR3 is 14 amino acids. V dropped 3 bases and J dropped 7; count of bases not matched to a gene: 6. CDR3 bases: TGTGCCAGCAGTGAGGCAGGGGGAGGACAGCCCCAGCATTTT. Amino acid sequence: CASSEAGGGQPQHF.

The chain has TRBV29-1 and TRBJ2-7, with a weak D call TRBD2 (5 bases). Germline values: CDR1 SQVTM, CDR2 ANQGSEA. Trimming cost V 4 bases and J 0 bases, with 10 bases left between them. The CDR3 consists of 13 residues. The CDR3 is CSVVREPSYEQYF. Here the CDR3 DNA reads TGCAGCGTTGTCCGGGAACCCTCCTACGAGCAGTACTTC.